This T cell receptor beta chain was identified in a study of blood T cells in healthy people across ages. Study-level information: Through template switching, about one barcoded beta molecule was captured per two T cells, as measured in model experiments. General study points: The CMV status of each donor remained undetermined, and this could have confounded shifts in expanded clonotypes. Correlation between TCR beta diversity and naive T cell percentage was strong.

This clonotype was detected a few times. Its antigen is unidentified. Germline is not matched at one junction end, which may reflect a read error. CDR1 SSHAT and CDR2 FNYEAQ come from the germline V gene (reference sequence). This CDR3 has 16 residues. Using a J-beta primer mix together with a sample-barcoded 5' primer, a second PCR was run for roughly 7 to 12 cycles. One entry per CDR3 protein, called by TCRdb with MiXCR from the 5' RACE reads. The repertoire holds under 800,000 distinct CDR3 sequences, with roughly 41% as singletons. The clonotype comes from a woman aged 55 to 70 in good health. Sequencing was carried out using blood. This rearrangement joins TRBV7-7 to TRBJ2-5, with TRBD2 matching 11 bases. This CDR3 is CASSLGLAGHQETQYF. CDR3 coding DNA: TGTGCTAGCAGCTTAGGACTAGCGGGTCACCAAGAGACCCAGTACTTC.